This T cell receptor (beta chain) was obtained from a study of a mutant IDH1 vaccine in newly diagnosed glioma. About the research overall: Across weeks 1, 3, 5, 7, 11, 15, 19 and 23, patients received a vaccination each time, eight in all. General study findings and limits: Pseudoprogression seemed unlinked to shifts in top peripheral T cell clonotypes. The study observed vaccine-induced immune responses in roughly 93% of patients.

Sequencing was performed with immunoSEQ multiplex PCR; in TCRdb, only in-frame clones are kept and a portion is missing. The sample consists of tens of thousands of clones, 78% of them appearing once. This CDR3 is 17 amino acids long. Germline values: CDR1 LGHNA, CDR2 YSLEER. The V and J ends lost 2 bases and 3 bases, in that order; junction bases with no gene match: 9. Indicated time point: week 11, during vaccination. Vaccinated patients received 300 ug of mutant IDH1 20-mer peptide per dose, with topical imiquimod. Comment on this clone: The antigen is undetermined.

Sample: PBMCs, taken from a glioma patient whose treatment included an IDH1 peptide vaccine. This rearrangement joins TRBV4-3 to TRBJ1-1; TRBD1 matches at 10 bases. This clonotype originated in a man aged 30 to 39 with glioma. The CDR3 sequence: CASSQLTGGAGDTEAFF. CDR3 sequence (DNA): TGCGCCAGCAGCCAATTGACAGGGGGCGCCGGTGACACTGAAGCTTTCTTT.